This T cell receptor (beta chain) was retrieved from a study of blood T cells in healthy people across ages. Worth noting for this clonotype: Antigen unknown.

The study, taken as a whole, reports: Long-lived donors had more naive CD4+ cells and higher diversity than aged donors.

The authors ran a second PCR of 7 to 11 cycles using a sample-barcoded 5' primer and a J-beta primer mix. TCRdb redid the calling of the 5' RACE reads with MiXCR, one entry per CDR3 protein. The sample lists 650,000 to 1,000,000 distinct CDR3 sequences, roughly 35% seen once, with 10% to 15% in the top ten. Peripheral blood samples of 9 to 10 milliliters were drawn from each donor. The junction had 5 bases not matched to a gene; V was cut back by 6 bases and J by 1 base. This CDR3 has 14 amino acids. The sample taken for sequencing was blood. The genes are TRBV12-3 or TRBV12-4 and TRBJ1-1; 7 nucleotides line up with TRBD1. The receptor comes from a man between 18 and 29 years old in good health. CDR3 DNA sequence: TGTGCCAGCAGACAATGGACAGGGAACACTGAAGCTTTCTTT. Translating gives CASRQWTGNTEAFF.